This T cell receptor beta chain originates from a study of T-cell memory formation after mild COVID-19. At the level of the study: TCR clusters mostly belonged to single donors.

A single record per CDR3 protein comes from TCRdb applying MiXCR to the 5' RACE reads. The sample shows hundreds of thousands of distinct CDR3 sequences, about a fifth of them seen only once. Germline-derived CDR1 and CDR2 are LGHDT and YNNKEL (reference sequence). The CDR3 extends over 12 amino acids. The V end lost 5 bases, the J end lost 12 bases, and 13 bases lay between the germline ends. Sequenced input: PBMCs or a T cell subset sorted from them (not recorded which). This chain links TRBV3-1 with TRBJ2-2, with no clear D. This TCR came from an adult woman who had mild COVID-19 (a few samples of this study predate the infection). Cell type and time point are not known. CDR3 residues: CASSSESWKLFF. The CDR3 nucleotides are TGTGCCAGCAGCTCCGAAAGTTGGAAGCTGTTTTTT. Based on the CDR3 plus reference TRBV3-1 and TRBJ2-2, the full variable domain is DTAVSQTPKYLVTQMGNDKSIKCEQNLGHDTMYWYKQDSKKFLKIMFSYNNKELIINETVPNRFSPKSPDKAHLNLHINSLELGDSAVYFCASSSESWKLFFGEGSRLTVL.